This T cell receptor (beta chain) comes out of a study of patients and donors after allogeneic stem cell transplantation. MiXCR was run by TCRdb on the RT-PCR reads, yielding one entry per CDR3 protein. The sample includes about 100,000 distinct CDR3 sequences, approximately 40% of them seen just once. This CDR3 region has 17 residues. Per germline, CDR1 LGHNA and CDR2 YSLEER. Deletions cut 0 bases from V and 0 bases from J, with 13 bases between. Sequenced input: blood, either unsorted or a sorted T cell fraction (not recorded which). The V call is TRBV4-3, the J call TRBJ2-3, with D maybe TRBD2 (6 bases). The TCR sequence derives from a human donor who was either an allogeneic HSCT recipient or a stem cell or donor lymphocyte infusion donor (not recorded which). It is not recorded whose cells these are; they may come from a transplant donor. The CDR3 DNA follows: TGCGCCAGCAGCCAAGAACTAGCCGGGATAAGCACAGATACGCAGTATTTT. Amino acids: CASSQELAGISTDTQYF.